This TCR beta chain was captured by sequencing in a study of shared clonotypes between healthy human individuals (dated by TCRdb to 2018 to 2020). Background on the whole study: The cohort comprised a couple of women and a few men aged 18 to 49 years. For each donor, three plates each were used for CD4 naive and CD4 memory, two plates were used for CD8 naive, and one plate was used for CD8 memory. To estimate repertoire size and how much clonotype sharing occurs between individuals, the study deeply sequenced the blood TCR repertoires of 4 to 6 healthy adults. Different laboratories and diverse techniques were used to prepare libraries and sequence TCR repertoires, to increase sequencing depth and limit assay-specific biases. Per donor, leukapheresis produced somewhere between about 0.9 and 9 billion PBMCs. Beyond this particular receptor, the publication reports: Because the study included a small number of donors, the genetic and exposure-history diversity represented was limited. Incomplete sequencing was indicated by rarefaction of sorted-subset datasets, despite the large sequencing depth. Only blood was sampled, and tissue TCR repertoires likely differ from those in blood. Pairwise subsampling led to the expectation that sequencing depth would affect the degree of clonotype sharing among donors. Clonotypes shared by all four sorted-subset donors showed higher generation probabilities than non-shared clonotypes. Across four donors, around 5.4% of naive CD4, roughly 3.5% of naive CD8, about 2% of memory CD4, and approximately 0.4% of memory CD8 clonotypes were shared. Estimated clonotype richness was generally larger for naive than for memory subsets.

Details on this clone: Which antigen it targets is not known. Qualities for individual bases were not recorded, and no much larger clone is one base off.

Healthy HIV-negative adults with no recently reported acute infections or vaccinations were included as donors. All donors were Caucasian adults living in Nashville, Tennessee, USA. CD4+ T cells were enriched by magnetic negative selection, after which naive cells were positively selected on CD45RA and the negative fraction was taken as the memory subset. Blood was obtained by leukapheresis, after which PBMCs were separated by Ficoll-Histopaque density gradient centrifugation and cryopreserved in liquid nitrogen vapor phase. Purity and quantity of every magnetically sorted T cell population were checked by analytical flow cytometry. Genomic DNA was isolated from every sorted fraction and measured by UV absorbance on a Nanodrop 2000c. Using the deep immunoSEQ assay, multiplex PCR amplified TCR CDR3 regions from genomic DNA. Extracted genomic DNA from each cell subset was spread evenly across all wells of several immunoSEQ 96-well plates, with each plate serving as a replicate. For sorted subsets, about 220 ng of genomic DNA, equivalent to 25,000 to 35,000 T cell genomes, went into each replicate PCR. The purified libraries were quantified using a Qubit 3.0 fluorometer, sized with a Bioanalyzer 2100, and then quantified again using the KAPA Library Quantification kit. A separate single-read 150-cycle Illumina NextSeq 550 flow cell was used to sequence each immunoSEQ 96-well plate. Concerning the study's data processing: Because the immunoSEQ output held only junctional sequences and lacked quality scores, the filtering could not match the filtering applied to full-length reads. To assign V/J genes and CDR3, sequences were annotated using PyIR, a Python wrapper for IgBLAST v1.9, with IMGT germline references. Reads were removed for weak V/J assignments (E-value above 1e-6), missing CDR3, stop codons, out-of-frame junctions, or ambiguous translated residues. V3J clonotypes were defined as sequences sharing the same inferred V gene, J gene, and CDR3 amino acid sequence. The percentage overlap between two repertoires was calculated by dividing the number of shared unique clonotypes by the size of the smaller repertoire. Richness of each repertoire was evaluated using RTK rarefaction, the Chao1 estimator, and Recon v2.1 estimates of unobserved clonotypes. Generation probabilities were computed with OLGA for all TCRbeta clonotypes obtained by the gDNA method from several donors. TCRdb's version of the immuneACCESS table is confined to in-frame rearrangements and falls short of the full clone set. An unresolved V gene accounts for under half of the shortfall where checked; the remainder is of unknown origin. V, J and clone size were drawn from that table, and D and trimming were deduced from the DNA. The sample contains approximately 940,000 clones, 70% to 85% of them found a single time. Over 1.3% of the sample lies in the top ten.

This sequence originates from a man between 18 and 29 years old in good health. The source material was memory CD4+ T cells sorted from blood. What the cell subset or site label conveys for this sample: CD45RA-negative fraction.

In nucleotide form, the sequence is TGTGCCAGCAGGTGGAGAAGGGTTACTGAAGCTTTCTTT. Its protein is CASRWRRVTEAFF. The chain uses TRBV27 and TRBJ1-1, with no confident D gene call. Sequences MNHEY (CDR1) and SMNVEV (CDR2) are obtained from the germline V gene (reference sequence). Trimming removed 6 bases from V and 5 bases from J, leaving 13 bases between the germline ends. Counted from cysteine to phenylalanine, this CDR3 has 13 amino acids. CDR3 DNA is the only sequence kept; it has 39 bases, read in frame from the first base.